This T cell receptor (beta chain) was observed in a study of blood T cell repertoires in COVID-19. Study at large: Samples taken during acute and convalescent COVID-19 were collected in the United States, Italy and Spain. T cells, B-cell-depleted T cells, or PBMCs supplied cDNA or gDNA.

Under the authors' procedure: Reference gene primer amplification gave estimated nucleated cell counts. Clones were sequenced by immunoSEQ multiplex PCR, and TCRdb holds only the in-frame ones, with some missing. D and trimming come from the DNA, and the V and J calls and clone size come from that table. The data hold around 130,000 clones, with about 85% observed a single time. This CDR3 is 13 amino acids long. Germline values: CDR1 MNHEY, CDR2 SMNVEV (reference sequence). The V gene lost 5 bases and the J gene lost 7 bases, with 15 bases spanning the gap. The source of this sequence is a man aged 55-75 years with acute or convalescent COVID-19. V usage is TRBV27 and J usage is TRBJ2-7, with D perhaps TRBD2 (6 bases). The sequenced material came from peripheral blood. Written as DNA, the CDR3 is TGTGCCAGCAGTCCCTCGCGGAGGGGTGAGCAGTACTTC. This translates into CASSPSRRGEQYF.